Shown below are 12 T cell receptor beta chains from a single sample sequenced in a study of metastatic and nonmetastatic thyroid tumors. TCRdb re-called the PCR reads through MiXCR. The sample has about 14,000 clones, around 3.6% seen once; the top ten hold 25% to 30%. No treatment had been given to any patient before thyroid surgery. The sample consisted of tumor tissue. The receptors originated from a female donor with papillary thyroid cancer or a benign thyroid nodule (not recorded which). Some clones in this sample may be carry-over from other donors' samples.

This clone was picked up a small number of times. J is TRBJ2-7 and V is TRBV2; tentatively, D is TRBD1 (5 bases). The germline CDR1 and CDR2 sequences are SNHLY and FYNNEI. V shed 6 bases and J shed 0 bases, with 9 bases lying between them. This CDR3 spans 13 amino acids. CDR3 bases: TGTGCCAGCAGCCGGACATTCTCCTACGAGCAGTACTTC. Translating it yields CASSRTFSYEQYF.

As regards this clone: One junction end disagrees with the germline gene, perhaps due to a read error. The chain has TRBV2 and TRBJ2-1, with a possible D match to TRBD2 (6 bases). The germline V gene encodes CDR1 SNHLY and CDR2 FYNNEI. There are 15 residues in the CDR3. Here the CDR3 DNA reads TGTGCCAGCAGTGAAATTGCTCCGGGTAGCGGATACTATTATTTC. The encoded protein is CASSEIAPGSGYYYF.

CDR3 amino acids: CASSGEAGMGANVLTF. CDR3 coding DNA: TGTGCCAGCAGTGGAGAGGCGGGTATGGGGGCCAACGTCCTGACTTTC. J is TRBJ2-6 and V is TRBV6-1; possibly TRBD2 for D (5 bases). Trimming cost V 4 bases and J 4 bases, with 14 bases left between them. CDR1 is MNHNS and CDR2 is SASEGT in the germline V gene. This CDR3 has 16 amino acids.

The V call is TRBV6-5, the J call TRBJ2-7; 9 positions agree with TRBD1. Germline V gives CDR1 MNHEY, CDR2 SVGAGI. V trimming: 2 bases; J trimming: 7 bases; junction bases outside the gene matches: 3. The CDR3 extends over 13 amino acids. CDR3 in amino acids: CASSYTGTGEQYF. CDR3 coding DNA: TGTGCCAGCAGTTACACCGGGACAGGGGAGCAGTACTTC.

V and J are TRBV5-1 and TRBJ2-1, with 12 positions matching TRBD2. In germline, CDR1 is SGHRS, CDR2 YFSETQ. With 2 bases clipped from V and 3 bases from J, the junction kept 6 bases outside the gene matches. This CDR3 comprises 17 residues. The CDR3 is CASSFLGLAGLYNEQFF. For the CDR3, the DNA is TGCGCCAGCAGCTTTCTCGGACTAGCGGGACTCTACAATGAGCAGTTCTTC.

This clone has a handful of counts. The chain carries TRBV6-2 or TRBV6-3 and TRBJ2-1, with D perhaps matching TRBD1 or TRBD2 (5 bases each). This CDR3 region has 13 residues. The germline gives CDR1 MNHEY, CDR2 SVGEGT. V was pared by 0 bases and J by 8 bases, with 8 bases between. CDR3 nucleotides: TGTGCCAGCAGTTACTCTTTGGGGGATGAGCAGTTCTTC. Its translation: CASSYSLGDEQFF.

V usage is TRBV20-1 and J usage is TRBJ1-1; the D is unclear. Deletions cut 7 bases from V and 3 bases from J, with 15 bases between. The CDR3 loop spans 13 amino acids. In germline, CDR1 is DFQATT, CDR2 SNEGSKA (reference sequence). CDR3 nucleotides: TGCAGTGTAAATGGGGAAAAAGACACTGAAGCTTTCTTT. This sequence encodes CSVNGEKDTEAFF.

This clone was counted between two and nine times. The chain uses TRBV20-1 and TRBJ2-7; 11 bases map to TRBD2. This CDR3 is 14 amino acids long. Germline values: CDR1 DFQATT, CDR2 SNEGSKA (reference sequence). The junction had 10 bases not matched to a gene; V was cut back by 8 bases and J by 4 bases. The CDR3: CSSYPLAGGYEQYF. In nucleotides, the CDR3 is TGCAGTTCTTACCCCCTAGCGGGGGGTTACGAGCAGTACTTC.

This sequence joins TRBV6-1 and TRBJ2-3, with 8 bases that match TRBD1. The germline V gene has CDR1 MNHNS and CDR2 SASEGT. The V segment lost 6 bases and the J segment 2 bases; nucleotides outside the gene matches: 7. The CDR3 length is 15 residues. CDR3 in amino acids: CASSQTGVFTDTQYF. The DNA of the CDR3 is TGTGCCAGCAGCCAGACAGGGGTTTTCACAGATACGCAGTATTTT.

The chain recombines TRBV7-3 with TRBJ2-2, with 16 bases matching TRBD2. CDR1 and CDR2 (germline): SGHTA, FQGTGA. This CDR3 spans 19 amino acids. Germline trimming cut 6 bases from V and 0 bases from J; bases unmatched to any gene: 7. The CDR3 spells CASSRKGTSGRANTGELFF. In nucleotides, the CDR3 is TGTGCCAGCAGTAGAAAAGGGACTAGCGGGAGGGCGAACACCGGGGAGCTGTTTTTT. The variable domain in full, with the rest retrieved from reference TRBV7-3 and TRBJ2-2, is GAGVSQTPSNKVTEKGKYVELRCDPISGHTALYWYRQSLGQGPEFLIYFQGTGAADDSGLPNDRFFAVRPEGSVSTLKIQRTERGDSAVYLCASSRKGTSGRANTGELFFGEGSRLTVL.

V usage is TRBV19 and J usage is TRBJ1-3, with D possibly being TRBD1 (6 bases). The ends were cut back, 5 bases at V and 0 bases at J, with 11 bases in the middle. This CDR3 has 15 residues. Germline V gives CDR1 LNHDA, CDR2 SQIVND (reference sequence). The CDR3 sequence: CASSPKTGSGNTIYF. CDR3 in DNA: TGTGCCAGTAGTCCCAAGACAGGCTCTGGAAACACCATATATTTT. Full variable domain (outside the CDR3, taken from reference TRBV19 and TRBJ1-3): DGGITQSPKYLFRKEGQNVTLSCEQNLNHDAMYWYRQDPGQGLRLIYYSQIVNDFQKGDIAEGYSVSREKKESFPLTVTSAQKNPTAFYLCASSPKTGSGNTIYFGEGSWLTVV.

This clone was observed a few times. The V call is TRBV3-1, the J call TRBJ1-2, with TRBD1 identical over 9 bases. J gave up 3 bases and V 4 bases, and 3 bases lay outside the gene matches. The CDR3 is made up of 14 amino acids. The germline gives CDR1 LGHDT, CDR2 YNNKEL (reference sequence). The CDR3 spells CASSRQGGDYGYTF. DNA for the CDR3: TGTGCCAGCAGCCGACAGGGGGGCGACTATGGCTACACCTTC.